This TCR beta chain is from a study of Ad26.COV2.S vaccination and SARS-CoV-2 variants. Study-wide background: Recipients of Ad26.COV2.S got it intramuscularly, once or twice 56 days apart. Whole-study results and caveats: Spike-specific responses of CD8+ and CD4+ T cells were reported to display substantial breadth after vaccination. Non-spike TCR breadth was similar in vaccine and placebo recipients.

The CDR3 totals 13 residues. V lost 3 bases and J 8 bases, leaving 10 bases between the germline ends. Measured with immunoSEQ multiplex PCR; TCRdb has only the in-frame clones, and not every one. Among 510,000 or so clones listed, approximately 88% were seen once. Concerning this clone itself: As yet, its antigen is unknown.

The treatment: around 19 received Ad26.COV2.S at low or high dose, single or two shots; five or six received placebo; per-sample allocation not given. On day 63 after the first injection, vaccine and placebo recipients gave samples. The sample in question was peripheral blood, obtained in a trial of Ad26.COV2.S vaccine versus placebo. The receptor comes from a person aged 18 to 65 who received the Ad26.COV2.S COVID-19 vaccine or a placebo. This chain uses TRBV12-3 or TRBV12-4 with TRBJ2-2; D gene ambiguous. DNA for the CDR3: TGTGCCAGCAGTTTGAAGAGATCTGGGGAGCTGTTTTTT. Residues: CASSLKRSGELFF.